This T cell receptor beta chain was recorded in a study of human thymus T cells. Whole-study results and caveats: Biased V and J segment usage appeared in thymus and peripheral blood.

Measured with immunoSEQ multiplex PCR; TCRdb has only the in-frame clones, and not every one. Of some 57,000 clones in the sample, around 94% were seen once. Comments on this clone: What it binds is not known.

Half of the eight donors gave roughly 0.5-1 mL blood during surgery. V was trimmed by 7 bases and J by 0 bases, leaving 22 bases between them. Germline CDR1 is LNHDA and CDR2 is SQIVND (reference sequence). The CDR3 covers 18 residues. The rearrangement uses TRBV19 and TRBJ2-1, with D tentatively TRBD2 (6 bases). The receptor's source is a boy younger than two with a congenital heart defect but otherwise immunologically healthy. Sequenced sample: blood. The CDR3 sequence: CASTVDALGLSSYNEQFF. The CDR3 DNA reads as TGTGCCAGTACCGTCGACGCACTGGGACTTAGCTCCTACAATGAGCAGTTCTTC.